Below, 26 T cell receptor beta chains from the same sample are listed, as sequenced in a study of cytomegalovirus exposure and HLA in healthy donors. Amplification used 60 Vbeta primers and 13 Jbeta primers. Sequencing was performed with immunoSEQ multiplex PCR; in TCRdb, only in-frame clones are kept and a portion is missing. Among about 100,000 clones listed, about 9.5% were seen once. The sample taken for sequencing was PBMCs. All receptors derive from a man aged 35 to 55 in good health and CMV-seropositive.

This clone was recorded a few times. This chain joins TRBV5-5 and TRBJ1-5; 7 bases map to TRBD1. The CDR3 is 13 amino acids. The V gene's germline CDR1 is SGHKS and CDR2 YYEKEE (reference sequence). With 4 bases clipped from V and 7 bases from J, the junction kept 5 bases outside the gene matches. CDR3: CASSRQGRQPQHF. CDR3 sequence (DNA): TGTGCCAGCAGCCGACAGGGTCGGCAGCCCCAGCATTTT.

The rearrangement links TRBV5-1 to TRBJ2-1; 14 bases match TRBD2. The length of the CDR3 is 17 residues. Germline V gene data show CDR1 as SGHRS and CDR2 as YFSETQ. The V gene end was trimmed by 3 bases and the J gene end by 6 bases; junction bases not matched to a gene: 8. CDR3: CASSSGTSGSLGNEQFF. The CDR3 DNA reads TGCGCCAGCAGCTCCGGGACTAGCGGGAGTTTAGGCAATGAGCAGTTCTTC.

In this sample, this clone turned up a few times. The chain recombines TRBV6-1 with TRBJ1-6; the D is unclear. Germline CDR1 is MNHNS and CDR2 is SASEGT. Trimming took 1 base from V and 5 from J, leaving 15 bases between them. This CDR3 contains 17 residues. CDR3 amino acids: CASSEGIRLEDNSPLHF. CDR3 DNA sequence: TGTGCCAGCAGTGAAGGAATAAGACTTGAAGATAATTCACCCCTCCACTTT.

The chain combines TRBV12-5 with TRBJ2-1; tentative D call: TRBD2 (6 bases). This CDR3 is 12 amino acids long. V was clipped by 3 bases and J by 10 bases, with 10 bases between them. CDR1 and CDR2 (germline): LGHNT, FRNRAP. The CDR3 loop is CASGLASDEQFF. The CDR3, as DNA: TGTGCTAGTGGTTTAGCTAGCGACGAGCAGTTCTTC.

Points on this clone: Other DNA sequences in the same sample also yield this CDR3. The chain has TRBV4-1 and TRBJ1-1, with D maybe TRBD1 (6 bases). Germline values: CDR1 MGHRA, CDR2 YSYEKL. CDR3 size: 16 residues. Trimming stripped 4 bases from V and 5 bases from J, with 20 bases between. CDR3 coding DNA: TGCGCCAGCAGCCCTCTGGGGGGGCGCATCGTTACTGAAGCTTTCTTT. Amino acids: CASSPLGGRIVTEAFF.

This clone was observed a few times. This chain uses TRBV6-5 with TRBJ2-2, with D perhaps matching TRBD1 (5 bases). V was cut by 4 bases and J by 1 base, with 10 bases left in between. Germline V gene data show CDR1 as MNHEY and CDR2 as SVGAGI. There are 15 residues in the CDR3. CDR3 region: CASSSHRRNTGELFF. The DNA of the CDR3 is TGTGCCAGCAGTTCCCACAGGAGGAACACCGGGGAGCTGTTTTTT.

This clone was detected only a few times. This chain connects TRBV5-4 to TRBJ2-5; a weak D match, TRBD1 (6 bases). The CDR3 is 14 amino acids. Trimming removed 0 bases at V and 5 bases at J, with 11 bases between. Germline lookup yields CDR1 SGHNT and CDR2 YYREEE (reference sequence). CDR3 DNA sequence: TGTGCCAGCAGCTTGGTGTCAGGGGTCGAGACCCAGTACTTC. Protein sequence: CASSLVSGVETQYF.

The DNA for the CDR3 is TGTGCCAGCAGCCCCGGACAGGGGCACACCGGGGAGCTGTTTTTT. Protein: CASSPGQGHTGELFF. The chain links TRBV9 to TRBJ2-2, with 9 bases matching TRBD1. Per germline, CDR1 SGDLS and CDR2 YYNGEE. The CDR3 covers 15 residues. The ends lost 4 bases at V and 3 bases at J; junction bases unmatched: 4.

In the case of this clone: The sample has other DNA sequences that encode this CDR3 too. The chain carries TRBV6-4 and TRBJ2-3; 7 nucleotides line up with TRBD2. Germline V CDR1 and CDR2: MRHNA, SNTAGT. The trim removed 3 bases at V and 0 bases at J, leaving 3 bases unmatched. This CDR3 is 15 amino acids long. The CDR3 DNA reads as TGTGCCAGCAGTGAGGGTAGCGGGAGCACAGATACGCAGTATTTT. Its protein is CASSEGSGSTDTQYF.

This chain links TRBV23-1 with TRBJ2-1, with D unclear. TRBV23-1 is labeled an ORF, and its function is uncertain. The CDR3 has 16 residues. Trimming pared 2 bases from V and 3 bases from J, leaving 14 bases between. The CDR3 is CASSQRARLGYNEQFF. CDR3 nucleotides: TGCGCCAGCAGTCAAAGAGCCAGACTGGGCTACAATGAGCAGTTCTTC.

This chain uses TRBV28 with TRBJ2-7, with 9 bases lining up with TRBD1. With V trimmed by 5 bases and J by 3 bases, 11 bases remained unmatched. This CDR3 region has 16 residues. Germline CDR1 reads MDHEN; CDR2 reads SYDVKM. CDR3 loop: CASSGDREGSGYEQYF. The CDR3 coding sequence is TGTGCCAGCAGTGGGGACAGGGAAGGTTCCGGCTACGAGCAGTACTTC.

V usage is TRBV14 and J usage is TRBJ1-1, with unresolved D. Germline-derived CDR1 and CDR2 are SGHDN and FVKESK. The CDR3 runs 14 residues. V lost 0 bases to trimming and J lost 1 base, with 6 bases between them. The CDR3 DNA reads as TGTGCCAGCAGCCAAGAGGCTTCGAACACTGAAGCTTTCTTT. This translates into CASSQEASNTEAFF.

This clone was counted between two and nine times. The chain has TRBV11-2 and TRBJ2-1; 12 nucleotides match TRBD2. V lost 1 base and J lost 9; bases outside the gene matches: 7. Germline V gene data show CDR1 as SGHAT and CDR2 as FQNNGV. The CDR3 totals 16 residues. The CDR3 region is CASSLVMTSGSGEQFF. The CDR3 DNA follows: TGTGCCAGCAGCTTAGTCATGACTAGCGGGAGTGGTGAGCAGTTCTTC.

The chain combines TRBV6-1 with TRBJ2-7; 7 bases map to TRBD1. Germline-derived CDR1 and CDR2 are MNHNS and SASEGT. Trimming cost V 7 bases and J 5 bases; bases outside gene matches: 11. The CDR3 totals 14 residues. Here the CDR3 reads CASTPPGQSDEQYF. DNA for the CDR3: TGTGCCAGCACCCCTCCGGGACAGTCCGACGAGCAGTACTTC.

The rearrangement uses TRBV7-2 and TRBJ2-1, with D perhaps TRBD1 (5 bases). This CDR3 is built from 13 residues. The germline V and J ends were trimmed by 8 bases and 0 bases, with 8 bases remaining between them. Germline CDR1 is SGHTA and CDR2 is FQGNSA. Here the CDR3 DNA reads TGTGCCAGCCTAGACAGCTCCTACAATGAGCAGTTCTTC. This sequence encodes CASLDSSYNEQFF. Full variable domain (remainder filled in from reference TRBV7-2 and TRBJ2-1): GAGVSQSPSNKVTEKGKDVELRCDPISGHTALYWYRQSLGQGLEFLIYFQGNSAPDKSGLPSDRFSAERTGGSVSTLTIQRTQQEDSAVYLCASLDSSYNEQFFGPGTRLTVL.

The CDR3: CASSVEHSSYTF. The CDR3 DNA is TGTGCCAGCAGCGTAGAACATTCGAGCTACACCTTC. The J gene is TRBJ1-2, the V gene TRBV9; D call uncertain. Germline values: CDR1 SGDLS, CDR2 YYNGEE. Trimming removed 0 bases from V and 9 bases from J, with 9 bases in between. The CDR3 totals 12 residues.

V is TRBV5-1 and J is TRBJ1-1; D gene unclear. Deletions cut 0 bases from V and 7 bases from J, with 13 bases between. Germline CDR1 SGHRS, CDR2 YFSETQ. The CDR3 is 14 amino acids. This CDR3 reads CASSLDVAQIEAFF. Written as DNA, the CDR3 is TGCGCCAGCAGCTTGGATGTAGCGCAGATTGAAGCTTTCTTT.

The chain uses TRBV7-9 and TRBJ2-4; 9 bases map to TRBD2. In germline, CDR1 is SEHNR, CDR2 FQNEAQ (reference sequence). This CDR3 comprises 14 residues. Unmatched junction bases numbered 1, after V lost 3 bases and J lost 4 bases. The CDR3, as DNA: TGTGCCAGCAGCTTGCTAGCGGGGAAAAACATTCAGTACTTC. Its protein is CASSLLAGKNIQYF.

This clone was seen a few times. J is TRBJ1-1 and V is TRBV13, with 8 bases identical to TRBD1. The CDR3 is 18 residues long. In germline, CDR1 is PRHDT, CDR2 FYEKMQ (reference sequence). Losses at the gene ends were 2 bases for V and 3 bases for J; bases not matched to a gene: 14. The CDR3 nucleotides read TGTGCCAGCAGCTTACTGGTCAGGGGGCGAAATCTTGACACTGAAGCTTTCTTT. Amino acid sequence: CASSLLVRGRNLDTEAFF.

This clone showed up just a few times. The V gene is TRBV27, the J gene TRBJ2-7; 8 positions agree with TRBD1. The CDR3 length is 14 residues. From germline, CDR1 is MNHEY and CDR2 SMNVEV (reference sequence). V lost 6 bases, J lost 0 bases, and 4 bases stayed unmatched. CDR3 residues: CASSLGTGSYEQYF. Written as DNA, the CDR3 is TGTGCCAGCAGCCTTGGGACAGGCTCCTACGAGCAGTACTTC.

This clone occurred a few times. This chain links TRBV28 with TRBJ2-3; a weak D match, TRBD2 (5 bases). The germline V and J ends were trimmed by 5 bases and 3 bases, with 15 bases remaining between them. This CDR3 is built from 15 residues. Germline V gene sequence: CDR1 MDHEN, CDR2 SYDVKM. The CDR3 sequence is CASSPPTGLTDTQYF. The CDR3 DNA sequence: TGTGCCAGCAGTCCCCCGACGGGATTAACAGATACGCAGTATTTT.

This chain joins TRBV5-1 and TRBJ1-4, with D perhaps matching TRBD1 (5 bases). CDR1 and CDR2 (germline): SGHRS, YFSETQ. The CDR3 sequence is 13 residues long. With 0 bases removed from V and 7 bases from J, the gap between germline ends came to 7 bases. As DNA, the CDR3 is TGCGCCAGCAGCTTGGCCAGGGCTGAAAAACTGTTTTTT. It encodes CASSLARAEKLFF.

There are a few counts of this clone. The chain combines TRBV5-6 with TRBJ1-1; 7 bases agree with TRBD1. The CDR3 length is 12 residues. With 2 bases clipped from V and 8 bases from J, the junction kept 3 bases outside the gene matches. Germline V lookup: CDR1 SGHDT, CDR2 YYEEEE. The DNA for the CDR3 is TGTGCCAGCAGCTTAGGGACAGTAGAAGCTTTCTTT. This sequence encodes CASSLGTVEAFF.

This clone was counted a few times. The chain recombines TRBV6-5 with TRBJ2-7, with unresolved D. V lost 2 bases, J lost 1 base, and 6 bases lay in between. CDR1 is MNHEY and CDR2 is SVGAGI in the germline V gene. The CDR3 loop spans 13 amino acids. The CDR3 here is CASSYPGSYEQYF. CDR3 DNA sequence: TGTGCCAGCAGTTACCCGGGTTCCTACGAGCAGTACTTC.

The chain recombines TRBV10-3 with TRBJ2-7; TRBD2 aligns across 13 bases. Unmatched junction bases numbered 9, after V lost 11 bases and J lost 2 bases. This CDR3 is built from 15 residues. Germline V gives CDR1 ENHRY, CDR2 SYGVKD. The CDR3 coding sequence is TGTGCCGCGAGCCCCGGACTAGCGGGAGCCTACGAGCAGTACTTC. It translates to CAASPGLAGAYEQYF.

The CDR3 protein is CASSSGLAAYNEQFF. As DNA, the CDR3 is TGCGCCAGCAGCTCCGGACTAGCGGCCTACAATGAGCAGTTCTTC. V usage is TRBV5-1 and J usage is TRBJ2-1, with TRBD2 identical over 10 bases. The junction had 2 bases not matched to a gene; V was cut back by 3 bases and J by 2 bases. CDR1 SGHRS and CDR2 YFSETQ come from the germline V gene. The CDR3 covers 15 residues.